The source of this T cell receptor (beta chain) is a study of T cells of healthy individuals. This clonotype turned up a few times. CDR3 size: 16 residues. Deletions cut 5 bases from V and 4 bases from J, with 18 bases between. Looked up from germline, CDR1 is SNHLY and CDR2 is FYNNEI. TCRdb redid the calling of the 5' RACE reads with MiXCR, one entry per CDR3 protein. The sample lists more than 85,000 distinct CDR3 sequences; 15% to 20% were seen once. The receptor comes from a human donor in good health. The V and J genes are TRBV2 and TRBJ2-1; D might be TRBD1 or TRBD2, each matching 5 bases. The CDR3 is CASSPHPGTGYNEQFF. The DNA for the CDR3 is TGTGCCAGCAGTCCACACCCCGGGACCGGGTACAATGAGCAGTTCTTC.